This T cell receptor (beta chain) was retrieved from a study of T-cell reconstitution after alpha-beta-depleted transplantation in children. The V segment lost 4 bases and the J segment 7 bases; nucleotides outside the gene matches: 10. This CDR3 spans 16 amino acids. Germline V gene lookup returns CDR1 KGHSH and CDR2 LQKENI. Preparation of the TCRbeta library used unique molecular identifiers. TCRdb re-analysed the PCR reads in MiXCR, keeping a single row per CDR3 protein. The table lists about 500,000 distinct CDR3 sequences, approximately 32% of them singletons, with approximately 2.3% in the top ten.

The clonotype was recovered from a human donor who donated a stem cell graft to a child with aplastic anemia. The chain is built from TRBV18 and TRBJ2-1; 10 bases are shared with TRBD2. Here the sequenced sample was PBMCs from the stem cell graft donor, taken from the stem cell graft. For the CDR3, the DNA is TGTGCCAGCTCACTCCAGCTAGCGGGAGAAAGAAATGAGCAGTTCTTC. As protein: CASSLQLAGERNEQFF.